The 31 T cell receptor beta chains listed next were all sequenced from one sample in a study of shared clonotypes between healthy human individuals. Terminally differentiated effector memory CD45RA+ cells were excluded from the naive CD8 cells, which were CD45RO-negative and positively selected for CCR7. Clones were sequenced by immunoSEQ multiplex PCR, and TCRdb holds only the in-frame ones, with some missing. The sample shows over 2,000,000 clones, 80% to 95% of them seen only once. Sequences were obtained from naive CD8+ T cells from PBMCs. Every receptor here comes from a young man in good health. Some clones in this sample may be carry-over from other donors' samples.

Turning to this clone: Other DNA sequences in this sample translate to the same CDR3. This chain's CDR3 is CASSPRTDTQYF. The CDR3 DNA reads TGTGCCAGCAGTCCACGCACAGATACGCAGTATTTT. V gene TRBV7-2 combines with J gene TRBJ2-3; D ambiguous. CDR1 is SGHTA, CDR2 FQGNSA, per germline. V was pared by 6 bases and J by 1 base, with 5 bases between. The CDR3 is made up of 12 amino acids.

CDR3 protein: CASSHPADRGGYTF. The CDR3 DNA sequence: TGCGCCAGCAGCCATCCAGCGGACAGAGGGGGCTACACCTTC. The V gene is TRBV4-1, the J gene TRBJ1-2; the D gene is possibly TRBD1 (6 bases). CDR3 length: 14 amino acids. Trimming took off 3 bases at V and 8 bases at J, with 16 bases between the two ends. Per germline, CDR1 MGHRA and CDR2 YSYEKL.

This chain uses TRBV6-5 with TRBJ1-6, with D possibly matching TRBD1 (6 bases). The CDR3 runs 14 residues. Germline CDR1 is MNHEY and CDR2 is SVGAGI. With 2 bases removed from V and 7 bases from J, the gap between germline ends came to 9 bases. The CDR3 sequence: CASSYGGTNSPLHF. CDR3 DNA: TGTGCCAGCAGTTACGGGGGCACCAATTCACCCCTCCACTTT.

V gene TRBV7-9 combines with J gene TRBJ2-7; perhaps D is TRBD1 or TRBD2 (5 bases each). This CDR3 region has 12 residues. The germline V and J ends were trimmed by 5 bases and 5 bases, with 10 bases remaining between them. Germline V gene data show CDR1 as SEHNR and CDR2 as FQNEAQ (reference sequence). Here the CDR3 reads CASSDYRNEQYF. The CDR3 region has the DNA TGTGCCAGCAGCGACTACAGGAACGAGCAGTACTTC. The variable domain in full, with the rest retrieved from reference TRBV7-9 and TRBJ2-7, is DTGVSQNPRHKITKRGQNVTFRCDPISEHNRLYWYRQTLGQGPEFLTYFQNEAQLEKSRLLSDRFSAERPKGSFSTLEIQRTEQGDSAMYLCASSDYRNEQYFGPGTRLTVT.

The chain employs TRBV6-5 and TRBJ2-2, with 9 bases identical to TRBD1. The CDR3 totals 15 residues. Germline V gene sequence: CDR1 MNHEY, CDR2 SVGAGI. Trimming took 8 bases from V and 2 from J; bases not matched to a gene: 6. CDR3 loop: CASQTGQGNTGELFF. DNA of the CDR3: TGTGCCAGCCAAACGGGACAGGGAAACACCGGGGAGCTGTTTTTT.

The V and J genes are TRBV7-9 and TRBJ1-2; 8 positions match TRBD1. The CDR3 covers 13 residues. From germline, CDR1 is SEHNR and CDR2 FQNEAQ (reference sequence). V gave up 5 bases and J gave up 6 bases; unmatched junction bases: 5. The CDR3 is CASSADRENGYTF. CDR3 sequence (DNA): TGTGCCAGCAGCGCGGACAGGGAGAATGGCTACACCTTC.

CDR3 loop: CATSLQSSYNEQFF. CDR3 nucleotide sequence: TGTGCCACCAGCTTACAGAGCTCCTACAATGAGCAGTTCTTC. The V and J genes are TRBV15 and TRBJ2-1; D uncertain. V lost 5 bases and J 0 bases, leaving 8 bases between the germline ends. Germline lookup yields CDR1 LNHNV and CDR2 YYDKDF (reference sequence). The CDR3 extends over 14 amino acids.

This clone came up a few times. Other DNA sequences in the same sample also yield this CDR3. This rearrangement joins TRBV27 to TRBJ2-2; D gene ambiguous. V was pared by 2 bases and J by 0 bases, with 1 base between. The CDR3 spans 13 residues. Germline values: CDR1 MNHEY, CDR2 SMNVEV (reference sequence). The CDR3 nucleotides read TGTGCCAGCAGTTTAGCGAACACCGGGGAGCTGTTTTTT. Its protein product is CASSLANTGELFF.

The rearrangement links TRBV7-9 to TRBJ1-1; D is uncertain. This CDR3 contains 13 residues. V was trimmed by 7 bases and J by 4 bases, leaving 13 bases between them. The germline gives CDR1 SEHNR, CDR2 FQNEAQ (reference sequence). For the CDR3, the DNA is TGTGCCAGCACCCTTACGGGGAGCACTGAAGCTTTCTTT. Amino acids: CASTLTGSTEAFF.

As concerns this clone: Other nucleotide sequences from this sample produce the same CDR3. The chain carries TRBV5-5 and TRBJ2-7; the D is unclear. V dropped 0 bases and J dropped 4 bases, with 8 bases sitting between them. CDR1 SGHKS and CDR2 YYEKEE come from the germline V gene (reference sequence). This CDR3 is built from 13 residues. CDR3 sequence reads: CASSLAAPYEQYF. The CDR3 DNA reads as TGTGCCAGCAGCTTGGCGGCACCTTACGAGCAGTACTTC.

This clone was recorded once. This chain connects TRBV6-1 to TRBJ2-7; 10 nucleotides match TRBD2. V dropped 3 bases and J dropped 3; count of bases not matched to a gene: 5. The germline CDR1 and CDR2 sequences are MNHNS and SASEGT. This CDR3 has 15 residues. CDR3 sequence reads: CASSEGLAMGYEQYF. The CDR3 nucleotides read TGTGCCAGCAGTGAGGGACTAGCGATGGGCTACGAGCAGTACTTC.

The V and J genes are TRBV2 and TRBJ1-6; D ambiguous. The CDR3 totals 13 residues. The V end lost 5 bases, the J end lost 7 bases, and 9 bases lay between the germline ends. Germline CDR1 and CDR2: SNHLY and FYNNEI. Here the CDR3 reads CASSPSYNSPLHF. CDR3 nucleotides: TGTGCCAGCAGTCCTTCTTACAATTCACCCCTCCACTTT.

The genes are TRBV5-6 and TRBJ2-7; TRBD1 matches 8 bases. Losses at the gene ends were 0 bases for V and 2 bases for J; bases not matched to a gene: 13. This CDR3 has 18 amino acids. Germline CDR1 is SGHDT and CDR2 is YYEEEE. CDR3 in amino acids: CASSLDLGAGGPPYEQYF. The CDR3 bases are TGTGCCAGCAGCTTGGACCTCGGCGCAGGGGGCCCCCCCTACGAGCAGTACTTC.

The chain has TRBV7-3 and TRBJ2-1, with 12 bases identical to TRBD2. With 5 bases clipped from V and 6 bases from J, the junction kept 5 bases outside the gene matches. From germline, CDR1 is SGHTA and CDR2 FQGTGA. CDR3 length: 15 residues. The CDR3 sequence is CASSRRLAGANEQFF. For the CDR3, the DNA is TGTGCCAGCAGCCGACGACTAGCGGGGGCCAATGAGCAGTTCTTC.

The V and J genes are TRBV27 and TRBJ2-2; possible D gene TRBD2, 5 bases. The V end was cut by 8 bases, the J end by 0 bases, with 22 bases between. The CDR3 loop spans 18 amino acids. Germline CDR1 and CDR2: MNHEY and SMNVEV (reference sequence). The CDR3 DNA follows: TGTGCCAGCGGCAGTCCCTACGGCGCGCGGGCGAACACCGGGGAGCTGTTTTTT. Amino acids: CASGSPYGARANTGELFF.

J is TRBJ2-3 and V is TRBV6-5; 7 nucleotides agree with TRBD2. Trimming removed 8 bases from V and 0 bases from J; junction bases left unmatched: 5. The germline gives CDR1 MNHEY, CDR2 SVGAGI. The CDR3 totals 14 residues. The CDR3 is CASSLAVSTDTQYF. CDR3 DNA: TGTGCCAGCTCTCTAGCGGTTAGCACAGATACGCAGTATTTT.

CDR3 nucleotides: TGTGCCAGTTGTCCAGTTATGGACTCTGGGGCCAACGTCCTGACTTTC. Its translation: CASCPVMDSGANVLTF. The chain employs TRBV19 and TRBJ2-6; D remains unclear. V lost 8 bases, J lost 0 bases, and 14 bases lay in between. Germline V lookup: CDR1 LNHDA, CDR2 SQIVND (reference sequence). The CDR3 sequence is 16 residues long. The full variable domain, in which reference TRBV19 and TRBJ2-6 provide the parts outside the CDR3, is DGGITQSPKYLFRKEGQNVTLSCEQNLNHDAMYWYRQDPGQGLRLIYYSQIVNDFQKGDIAEGYSVSREKKESFPLTVTSAQKNPTAFYLCASCPVMDSGANVLTFGAGSRLTVL.

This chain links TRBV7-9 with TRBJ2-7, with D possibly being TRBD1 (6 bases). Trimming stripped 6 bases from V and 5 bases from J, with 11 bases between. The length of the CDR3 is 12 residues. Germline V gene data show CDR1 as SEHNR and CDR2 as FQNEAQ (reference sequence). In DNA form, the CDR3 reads TGTGCCAGCAGGCCTACAGGGCACGAGCAGTACTTC. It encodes CASRPTGHEQYF.

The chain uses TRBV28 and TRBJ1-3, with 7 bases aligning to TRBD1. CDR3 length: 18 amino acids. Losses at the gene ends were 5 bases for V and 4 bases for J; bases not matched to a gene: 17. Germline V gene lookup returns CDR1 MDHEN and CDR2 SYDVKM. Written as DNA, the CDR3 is TGTGCCAGCAGTCACTTATTAAGACAGGGAGCGAACGGAAACACCATATATTTT. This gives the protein CASSHLLRQGANGNTIYF.

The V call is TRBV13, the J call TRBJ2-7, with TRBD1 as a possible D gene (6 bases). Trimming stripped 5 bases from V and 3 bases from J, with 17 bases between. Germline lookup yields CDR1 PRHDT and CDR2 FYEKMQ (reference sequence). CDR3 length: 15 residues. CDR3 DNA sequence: TGTGCCAGCAGCCCCGCCGGGACACTCCTCTACGAGCAGTACTTC. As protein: CASSPAGTLLYEQYF.

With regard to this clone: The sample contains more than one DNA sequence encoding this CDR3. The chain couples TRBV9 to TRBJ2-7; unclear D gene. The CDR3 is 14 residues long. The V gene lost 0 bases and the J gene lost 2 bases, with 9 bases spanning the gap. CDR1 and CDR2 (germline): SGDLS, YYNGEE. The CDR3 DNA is TGTGCCAGCAGCGTAGGCCTCAGTGCCTACGAGCAGTACTTC. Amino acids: CASSVGLSAYEQYF.

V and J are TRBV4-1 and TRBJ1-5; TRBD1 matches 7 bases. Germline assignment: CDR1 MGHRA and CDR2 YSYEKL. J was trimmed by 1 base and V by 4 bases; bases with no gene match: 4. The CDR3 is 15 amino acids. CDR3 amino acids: CASSRTTGSNQPQHF. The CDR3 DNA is TGCGCCAGCAGCCGAACGACAGGGAGCAATCAGCCCCAGCATTTT.

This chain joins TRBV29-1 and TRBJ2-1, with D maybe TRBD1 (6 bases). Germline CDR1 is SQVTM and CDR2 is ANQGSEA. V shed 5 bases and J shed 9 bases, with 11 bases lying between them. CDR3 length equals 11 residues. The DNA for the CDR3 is TGCAGCGTTCTTGACAGGCCTGAGCAGTTCTTC. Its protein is CSVLDRPEQFF.

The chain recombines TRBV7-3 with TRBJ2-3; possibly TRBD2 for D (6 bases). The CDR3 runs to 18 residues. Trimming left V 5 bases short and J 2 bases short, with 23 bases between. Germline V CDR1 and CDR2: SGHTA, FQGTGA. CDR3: CASSPLIRSGAPTDTQYF. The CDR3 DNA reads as TGTGCCAGCAGCCCGCTTATACGTAGCGGAGCCCCCACAGATACGCAGTATTTT. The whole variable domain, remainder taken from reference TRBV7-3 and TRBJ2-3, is GAGVSQTPSNKVTEKGKYVELRCDPISGHTALYWYRQSLGQGPEFLIYFQGTGAADDSGLPNDRFFAVRPEGSVSTLKIQRTERGDSAVYLCASSPLIRSGAPTDTQYFGPGTRLTVL.

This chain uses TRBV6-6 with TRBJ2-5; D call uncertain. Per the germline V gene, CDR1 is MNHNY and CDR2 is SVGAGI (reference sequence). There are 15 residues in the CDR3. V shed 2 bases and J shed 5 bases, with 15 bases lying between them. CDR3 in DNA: TGTGCCAGCAGTTACGGTCCAGGCGGCGATGAGACCCAGTACTTC. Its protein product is CASSYGPGGDETQYF.

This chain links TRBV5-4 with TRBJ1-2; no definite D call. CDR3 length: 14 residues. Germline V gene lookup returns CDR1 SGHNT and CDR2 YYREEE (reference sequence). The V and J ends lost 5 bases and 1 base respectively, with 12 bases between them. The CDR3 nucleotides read TGTGCCAGCAGACCCCCGGGTTATAACTATGGCTACACCTTC. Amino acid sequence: CASRPPGYNYGYTF.

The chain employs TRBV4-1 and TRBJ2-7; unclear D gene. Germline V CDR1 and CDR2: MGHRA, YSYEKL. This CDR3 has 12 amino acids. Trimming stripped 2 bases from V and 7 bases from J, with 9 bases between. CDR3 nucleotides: TGCGCCAGCAGCCAAATAGGGAATGAGCAGTACTTC. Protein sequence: CASSQIGNEQYF.

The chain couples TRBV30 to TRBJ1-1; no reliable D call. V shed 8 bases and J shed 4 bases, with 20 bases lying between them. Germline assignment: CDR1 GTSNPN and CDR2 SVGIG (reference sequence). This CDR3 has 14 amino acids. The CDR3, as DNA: TGTGCCCGTTCGACACGCGGGGAGGGCACTGAAGCTTTCTTT. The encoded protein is CARSTRGEGTEAFF.

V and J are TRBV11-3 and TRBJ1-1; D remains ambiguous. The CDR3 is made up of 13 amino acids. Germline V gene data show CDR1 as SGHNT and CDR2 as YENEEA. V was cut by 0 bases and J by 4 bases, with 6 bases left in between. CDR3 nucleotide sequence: TGTGCCAGCAGCTTAGATCTTGGCACTGAAGCTTTCTTT. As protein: CASSLDLGTEAFF.

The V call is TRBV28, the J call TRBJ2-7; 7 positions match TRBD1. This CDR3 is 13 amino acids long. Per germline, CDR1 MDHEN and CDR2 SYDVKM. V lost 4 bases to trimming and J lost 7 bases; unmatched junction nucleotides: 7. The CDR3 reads CASSYTGVWEQYF. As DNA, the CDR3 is TGTGCCAGCAGTTACACAGGGGTCTGGGAGCAGTACTTC.

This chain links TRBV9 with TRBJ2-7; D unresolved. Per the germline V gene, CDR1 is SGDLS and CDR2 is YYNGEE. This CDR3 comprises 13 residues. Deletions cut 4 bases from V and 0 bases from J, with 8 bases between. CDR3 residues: CASSNPDSYEQYF. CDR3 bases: TGTGCCAGCAGCAACCCAGACTCCTACGAGCAGTACTTC.